The 15 T cell receptor beta chains in this list originate from one sample, sequenced in a study of T cell clones after liver transplantation. This table comes from immunoSEQ multiplex PCR, and its TCRdb copy is limited to in-frame clones, with some not included. This sample has tens of thousands of clones, with 70% to 75% found just once. This specimen consisted of CD4+ T cells from blood, obtained at the 22-month timepoint. These TCRs come from a human patient who received a liver transplant. Certain T cells may be donor cells from the graft.

CDR3 DNA sequence: TGTGCCAGTGTGGCGTATCAGGGGGGCGAGCAGTACTTC. It translates to CASVAYQGGEQYF. The genes are TRBV19 and TRBJ2-7; the D gene is possibly TRBD1 (7 bases). V was shortened by 8 bases and J by 6 bases, with 17 bases between the two germline ends. The CDR3 is made up of 13 amino acids. From germline, CDR1 is LNHDA and CDR2 SQIVND (reference sequence).

The rearrangement links TRBV9 to TRBJ1-1; D ambiguous. CDR3 length: 13 amino acids. The germline V and J ends were trimmed by 0 bases and 4 bases, with 7 bases remaining between them. Germline V gene lookup returns CDR1 SGDLS and CDR2 YYNGEE. The CDR3 DNA is TGTGCCAGCAGCGTAGACGTGAGCACTGAAGCTTTCTTT. It is translated as CASSVDVSTEAFF.

This rearrangement joins TRBV7-6 to TRBJ1-3; D gene uncertain. The J call may be mistaken, given a closer DNA end match to TRBJ2-2. Germline values: CDR1 SGHVS, CDR2 FNYEAQ. The CDR3 has 15 residues. The chain's CDR3 is CASSLIQTNTGELFF. CDR3 in DNA: TGTGCCAGCAGCTTAATACAGACGAACACCGGGGAGCTGTTTTTT.

The chain is built from TRBV6-1 and TRBJ2-1, with 10 nucleotides matching TRBD2. The CDR3 sequence is 17 residues long. The germline CDR1 and CDR2 sequences are MNHNS and SASEGT. The ends lost 8 bases at V and 0 bases at J; junction bases unmatched: 10. As DNA, the CDR3 is TGTGCCAGCGGTGGGGTAGCGGGGGGTTCCTCCTACAATGAGCAGTTCTTC. It codes for CASGGVAGGSSYNEQFF.

The chain employs TRBV6-5 and TRBJ1-2; 10 bases are shared with TRBD1. The J segment lost 5 bases and the V segment lost 6 bases, leaving 9 bases of the junction unmatched. This CDR3 comprises 15 residues. Germline lookup yields CDR1 MNHEY and CDR2 SVGAGI. CDR3 loop: CASRTPPGQGYGYTF. The CDR3 DNA reads TGTGCCAGCAGGACCCCCCCGGGACAGGGGTATGGCTACACCTTC.

The chain joins TRBV25-1 to TRBJ2-7; possibly TRBD1 for D (6 bases). CDR1 and CDR2 (germline): MGHDK, SYGVNS. The CDR3 spans 15 residues. Trimming took off 3 bases at V and 4 bases at J, with 16 bases between the two ends. The CDR3 bases are TGTGCCAGCAGTGAGGGCAGGACAGTTAGTTACGAGCAGTACTTC. It codes for CASSEGRTVSYEQYF.

This clone has more than one count but fewer than ten. The V and J genes are TRBV14 and TRBJ1-2, with 8 bases fitting TRBD1. This CDR3 contains 13 residues. V trimming: 3 bases; J trimming: 8 bases; junction bases outside the gene matches: 5. In germline, CDR1 is SGHDN, CDR2 FVKESK. The CDR3 protein is CASSQDRAYGYTF. CDR3 nucleotide sequence: TGTGCCAGCAGCCAGGACAGGGCCTACGGCTACACCTTC.

The gene calls are TRBV6-1 and TRBJ2-7; D assignment may be TRBD1 or TRBD2 (6 bases each). This CDR3 comprises 18 residues. V shed 2 bases and J shed 0 bases, with 20 bases lying between them. CDR1 is MNHNS and CDR2 is SASEGT in the germline V gene. The CDR3 bases are TGTGCCAGCAGTGAATGGGGGGCGCCAGCATCTCACTCCTACGAGCAGTACTTC. Protein: CASSEWGAPASHSYEQYF.

The chain has TRBV7-8 and TRBJ1-2; D unresolved. Germline CDR1 and CDR2: SGHVS and FQNEAQ. The CDR3 loop spans 15 amino acids. V lost 1 base and J 1 base, leaving 10 bases between the germline ends. The DNA of the CDR3 is TGTGCCAGCAGCTTAGGTCGACGGGGTAACTATGGCTACACCTTC. This translates into CASSLGRRGNYGYTF.

The rearrangement uses TRBV28 and TRBJ1-2; D is ambiguous. CDR1 MDHEN and CDR2 SYDVKM come from the germline V gene. V was shortened by 3 bases and J by 3 bases, with 5 bases between the two germline ends. This CDR3 contains 12 residues. The CDR3 bases are TGTGCCAGCAGTTTCAGTTACTATGGCTACACCTTC. The encoded protein is CASSFSYYGYTF.

This clone showed up just once. This chain uses TRBV5-1 with TRBJ1-5; 9 positions match TRBD1. The CDR3 sequence is 15 residues long. Germline lookup yields CDR1 SGHRS and CDR2 YFSETQ. With V trimmed by 0 bases and J by 4 bases, 2 bases remained unmatched. The CDR3 coding sequence is TGCGCCAGCAGCTTGGGGGGACAGGGTAATCAGCCCCAGCATTTT. Encoded protein: CASSLGGQGNQPQHF.

The chain carries TRBV18 and TRBJ1-3; D not resolved. This CDR3 region has 15 residues. V was cut by 5 bases and J by 0 bases, with 11 bases left in between. Germline V gives CDR1 KGHSH, CDR2 LQKENI. CDR3 sequence: CASSSSTASGNTIYF. CDR3 nucleotides: TGTGCCAGCTCATCCTCGACCGCCTCTGGAAACACCATATATTTT.

In this sample, this clone turned up a few times. This chain connects TRBV2 to TRBJ2-1, with D perhaps given as TRBD1 or TRBD2 (6 bases each). The CDR3 has 15 residues. V dropped 3 bases and J dropped 2 bases, with 11 bases sitting between them. In germline, CDR1 is SNHLY, CDR2 FYNNEI. DNA for the CDR3: TGTGCCAGCAGTGAGGGGGGCGCGGCCTACAATGAGCAGTTCTTC. It yields the protein CASSEGGAAYNEQFF. Together with reference TRBV2 and TRBJ2-1, the CDR3 gives the full variable domain: EPEVTQTPSHQVTQMGQEVILRCVPISNHLYFYWYRQILGQKVEFLVSFYNNEISEKSEIFDDQFSVERPDGSNFTLKIRSTKLEDSAMYFCASSEGGAAYNEQFFGPGTRLTVL.

The chain combines TRBV10-1 with TRBJ2-3; TRBD2 matches 10 bases. The J segment lost 5 bases and the V segment lost 0 bases, leaving 8 bases of the junction unmatched. The CDR3 is made up of 17 amino acids. Looked up from germline, CDR1 is WNHNN and CDR2 is SYGVQD (reference sequence). The CDR3 region has the DNA TGCGCCAGCAGTGAGTCGGTGGCTAGCGGGGGCCTAGATACGCAGTATTTT. Amino acid sequence: CASSESVASGGLDTQYF.

This clone was seen only a few times. This chain connects TRBV30 to TRBJ1-6; D gene unclear. Trimming shortened V by 2 bases and J by 6 bases, and 8 bases separated the two germline ends. The CDR3 is made up of 13 amino acids. Germline lookup yields CDR1 GTSNPN and CDR2 SVGIG (reference sequence). The CDR3: CAWSKGTNSPLHF. CDR3 nucleotide sequence: TGTGCCTGGAGTAAGGGCACTAATTCACCCCTCCACTTT.